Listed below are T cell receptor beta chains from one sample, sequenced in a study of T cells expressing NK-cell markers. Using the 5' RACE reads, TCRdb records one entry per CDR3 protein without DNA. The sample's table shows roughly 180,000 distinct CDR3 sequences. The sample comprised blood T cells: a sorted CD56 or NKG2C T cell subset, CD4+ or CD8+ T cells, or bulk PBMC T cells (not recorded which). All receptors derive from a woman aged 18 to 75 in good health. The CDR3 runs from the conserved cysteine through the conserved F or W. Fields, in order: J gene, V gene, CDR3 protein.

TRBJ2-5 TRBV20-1 CSATRSGGSQETQYF
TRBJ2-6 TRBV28 CASTTRSAGFGANVLTF
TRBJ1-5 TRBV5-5 CASSPFTGGGNQPQHF
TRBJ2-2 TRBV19 CASVGLAAFTGELFF
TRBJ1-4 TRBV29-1 CSVEVSGEKLFF
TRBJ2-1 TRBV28 CASSFGRWGRAENEQFF
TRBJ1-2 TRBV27 CASRDTGANYGYTF
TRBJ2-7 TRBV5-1 CASRPGTGEGEQYF
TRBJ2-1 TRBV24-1 CATSDPGLTRNEQFF
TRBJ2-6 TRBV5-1 CASSPANSGANVLTF
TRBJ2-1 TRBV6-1 CASSQAGTSFYEQFF
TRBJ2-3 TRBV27 CASRPRRTLTDTQYF
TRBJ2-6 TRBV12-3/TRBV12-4 CASSLLSGANVLTF
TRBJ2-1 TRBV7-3 CASSLTGTSVYNEQFF
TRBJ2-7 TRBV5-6 CASRGTTYEQYF
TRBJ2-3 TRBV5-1 CASSELGGGHTDTQYF
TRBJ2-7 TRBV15 CATAQQTGGYEQYF
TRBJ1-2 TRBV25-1 CASRTWAGLGYTF